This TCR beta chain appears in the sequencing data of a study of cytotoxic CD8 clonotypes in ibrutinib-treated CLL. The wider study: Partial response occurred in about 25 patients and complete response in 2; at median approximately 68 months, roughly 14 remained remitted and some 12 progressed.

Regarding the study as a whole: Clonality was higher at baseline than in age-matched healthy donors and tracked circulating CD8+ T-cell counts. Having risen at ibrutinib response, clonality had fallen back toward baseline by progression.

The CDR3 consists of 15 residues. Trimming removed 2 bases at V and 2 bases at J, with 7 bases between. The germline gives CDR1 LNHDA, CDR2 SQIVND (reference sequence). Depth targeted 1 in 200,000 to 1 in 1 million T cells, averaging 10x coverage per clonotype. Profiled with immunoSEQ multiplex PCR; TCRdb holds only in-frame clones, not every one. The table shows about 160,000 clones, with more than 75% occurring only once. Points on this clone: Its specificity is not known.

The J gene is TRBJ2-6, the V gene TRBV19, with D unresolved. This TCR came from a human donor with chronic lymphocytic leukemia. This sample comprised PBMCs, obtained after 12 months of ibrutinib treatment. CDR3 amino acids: CASSIISTGANVLTF. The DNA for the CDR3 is TGTGCCAGTAGTATAATAAGCACTGGGGCCAACGTCCTGACTTTC.